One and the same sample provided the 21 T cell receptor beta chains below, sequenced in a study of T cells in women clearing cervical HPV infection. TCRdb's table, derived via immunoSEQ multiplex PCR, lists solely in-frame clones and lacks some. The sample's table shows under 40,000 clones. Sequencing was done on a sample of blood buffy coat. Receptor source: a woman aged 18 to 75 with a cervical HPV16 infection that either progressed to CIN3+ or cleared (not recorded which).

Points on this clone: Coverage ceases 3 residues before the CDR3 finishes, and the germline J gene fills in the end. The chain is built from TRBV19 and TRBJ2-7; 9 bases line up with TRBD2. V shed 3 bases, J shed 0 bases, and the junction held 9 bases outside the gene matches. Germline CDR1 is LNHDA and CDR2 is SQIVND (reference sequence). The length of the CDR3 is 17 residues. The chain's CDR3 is CASSILPAGGSSYEQYF. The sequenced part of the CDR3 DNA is TGTGCCAGTAGTATCCTTCCAGCGGGAGGATCCTCCTACGAG.

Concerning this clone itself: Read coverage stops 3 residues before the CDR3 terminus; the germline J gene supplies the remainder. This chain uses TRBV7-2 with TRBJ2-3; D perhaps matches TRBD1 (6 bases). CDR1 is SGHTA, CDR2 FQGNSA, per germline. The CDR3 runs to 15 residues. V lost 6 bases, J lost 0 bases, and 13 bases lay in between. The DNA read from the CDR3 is TGTGCCAGCAGGGCCGGGACACCTAGCACAGATACG. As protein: CASRAGTPSTDT. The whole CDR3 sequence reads CASRAGTPSTDTQYF.

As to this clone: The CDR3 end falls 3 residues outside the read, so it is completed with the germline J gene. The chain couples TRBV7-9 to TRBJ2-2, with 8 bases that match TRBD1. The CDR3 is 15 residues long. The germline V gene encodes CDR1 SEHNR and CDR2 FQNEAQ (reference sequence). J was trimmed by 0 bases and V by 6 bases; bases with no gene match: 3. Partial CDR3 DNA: TGTGCCAGCAGGTCGACAGGGGCGAACACCGGGGAG. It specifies CASRSTGANTGE. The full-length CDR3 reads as CASRSTGANTGELFF.

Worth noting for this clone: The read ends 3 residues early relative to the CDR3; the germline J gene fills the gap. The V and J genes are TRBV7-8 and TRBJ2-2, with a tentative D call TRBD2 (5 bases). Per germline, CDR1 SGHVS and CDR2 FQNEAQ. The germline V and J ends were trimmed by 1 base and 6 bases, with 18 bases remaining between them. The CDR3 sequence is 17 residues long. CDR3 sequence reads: CASSLDSRVPLSGELFF. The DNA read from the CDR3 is TGTGCCAGCAGCTTAGATTCGAGGGTTCCCTTGTCCGGGGAG.

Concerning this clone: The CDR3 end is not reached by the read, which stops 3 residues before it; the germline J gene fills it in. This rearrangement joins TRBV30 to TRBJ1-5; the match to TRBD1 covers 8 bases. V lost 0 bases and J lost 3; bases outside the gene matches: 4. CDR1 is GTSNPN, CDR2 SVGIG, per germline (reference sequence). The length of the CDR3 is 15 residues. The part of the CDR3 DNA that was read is TGTGCCTGGAGTGTGGGACAGGCCTACAATCAGCCC. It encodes CAWSVGQAYNQP. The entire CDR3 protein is CAWSVGQAYNQPQHF.

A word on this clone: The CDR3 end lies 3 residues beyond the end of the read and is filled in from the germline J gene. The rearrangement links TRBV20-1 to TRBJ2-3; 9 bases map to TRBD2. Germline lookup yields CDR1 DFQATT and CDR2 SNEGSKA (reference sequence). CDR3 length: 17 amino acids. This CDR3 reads CSANHHVSTSGEETQYF. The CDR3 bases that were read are TGCAGTGCTAACCATCATGTCTCGACTAGCGGCGAAGAGACG.

CDR3 DNA, as far as it was read: TGCGCCAGCAGCTTCGGTCAGGGGATAGGCTCACCG. It codes for CASSFGQGIGSP. In full, the CDR3 reads CASSFGQGIGSPLFF. The chain links TRBV5-1 to TRBJ2-2, with a possible D match to TRBD1 (6 bases). The CDR3 end falls 3 residues outside the read, so it is completed with the germline J gene. The CDR3 runs 15 residues. The germline V gene encodes CDR1 SGHRS and CDR2 YFSETQ.

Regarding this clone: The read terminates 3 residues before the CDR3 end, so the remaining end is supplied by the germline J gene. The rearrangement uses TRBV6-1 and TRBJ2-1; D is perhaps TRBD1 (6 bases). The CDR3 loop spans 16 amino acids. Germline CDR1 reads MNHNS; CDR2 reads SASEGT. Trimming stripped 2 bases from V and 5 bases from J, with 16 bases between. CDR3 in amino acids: CASSERGHRLNNEQFF. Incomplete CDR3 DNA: TGTGCCAGCAGTGAAAGGGGACACCGACTGAACAATGAG.

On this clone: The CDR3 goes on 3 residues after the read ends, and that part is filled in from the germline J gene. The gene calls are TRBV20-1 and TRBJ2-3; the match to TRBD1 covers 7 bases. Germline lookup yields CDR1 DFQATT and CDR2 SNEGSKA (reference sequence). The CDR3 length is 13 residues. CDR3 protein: CSAVTGVGQPQYF. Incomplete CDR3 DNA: TGCAGTGCTGTAACAGGGGTCGGCCAGCCG.

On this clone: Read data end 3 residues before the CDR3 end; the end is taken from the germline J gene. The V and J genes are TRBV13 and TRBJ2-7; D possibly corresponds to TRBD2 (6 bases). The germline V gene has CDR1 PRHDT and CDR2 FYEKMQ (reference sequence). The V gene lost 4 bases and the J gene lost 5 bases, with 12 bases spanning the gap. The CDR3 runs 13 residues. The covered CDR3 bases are TGTGCCAGCAGCTGGCGGGGTCTACACGAG. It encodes CASSWRGLHE. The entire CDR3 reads CASSWRGLHEQYF.

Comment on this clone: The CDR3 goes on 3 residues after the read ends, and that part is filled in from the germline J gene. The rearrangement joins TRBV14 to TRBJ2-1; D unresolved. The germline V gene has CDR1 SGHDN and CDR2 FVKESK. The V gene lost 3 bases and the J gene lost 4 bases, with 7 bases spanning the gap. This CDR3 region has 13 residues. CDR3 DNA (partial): TGTGCCAGCAGCCAGCTAGAGTACAATGAG. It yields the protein CASSQLEYNE. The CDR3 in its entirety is CASSQLEYNEQFF.

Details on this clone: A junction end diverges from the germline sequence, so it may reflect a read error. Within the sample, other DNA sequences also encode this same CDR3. CDR3 region: CASSLDMHGNTIYF. The CDR3 DNA, read in part, is TGCGCCAGCAGCCTCGACATGCATGGAAACACA. The chain uses TRBV5-1 and TRBJ1-3; no clear D. The read terminates 3 residues ahead of where the CDR3 ends, so the germline J gene completes it. Germline CDR1 and CDR2: SGHRS and YFSETQ. The CDR3 consists of 14 residues.

Partial CDR3 DNA: TGTGCCAGCAGCTTTCTGGCTAGCAGACAAGAGACG. This encodes CASSFLASRQET. The full CDR3 reads CASSFLASRQETQYF. The rearrangement links TRBV11-2 to TRBJ2-3; tentative D call: TRBD2 (5 bases). Sequencing ends 3 residues short of the CDR3 end; the germline J gene provides the rest. Germline CDR1 and CDR2: SGHAT and FQNNGV. The CDR3 is made up of 15 amino acids.

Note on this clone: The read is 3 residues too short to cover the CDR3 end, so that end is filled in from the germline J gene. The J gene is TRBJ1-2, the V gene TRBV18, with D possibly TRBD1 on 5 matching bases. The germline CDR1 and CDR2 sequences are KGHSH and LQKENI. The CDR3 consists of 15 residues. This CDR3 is CASSNSRREFDGYTF. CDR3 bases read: TGTGCCAGCTCAAATTCCCGCAGGGAGTTCGACGGC. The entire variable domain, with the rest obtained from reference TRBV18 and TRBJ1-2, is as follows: NAGVMQNPRHLVRRRGQEARLRCSPMKGHSHVYWYRQLPEEGLKFMVYLQKENIIDESGMPKERFSAEFPKEGPSILRIQQVVRGDSAAYFCASSNSRREFDGYTFGSGTRLTVV.

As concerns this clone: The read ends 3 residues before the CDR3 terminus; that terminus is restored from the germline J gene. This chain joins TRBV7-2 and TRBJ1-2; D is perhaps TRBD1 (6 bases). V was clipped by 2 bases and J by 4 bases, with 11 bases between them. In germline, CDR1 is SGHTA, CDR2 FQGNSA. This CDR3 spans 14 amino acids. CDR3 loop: CASSLLGGPYGYTF. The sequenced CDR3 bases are TGTGCCAGCAGCTTACTCGGGGGGCCCTATGGC.

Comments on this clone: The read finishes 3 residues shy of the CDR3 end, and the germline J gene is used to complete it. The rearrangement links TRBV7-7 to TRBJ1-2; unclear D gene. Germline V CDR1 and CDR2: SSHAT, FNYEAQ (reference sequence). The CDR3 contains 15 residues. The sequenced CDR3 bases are TGTGCCAGCAGCTCGAGACTAGCTGGGTACAATGAC. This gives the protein CASSSRLAGYND. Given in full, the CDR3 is CASSSRLAGYNDYTF.

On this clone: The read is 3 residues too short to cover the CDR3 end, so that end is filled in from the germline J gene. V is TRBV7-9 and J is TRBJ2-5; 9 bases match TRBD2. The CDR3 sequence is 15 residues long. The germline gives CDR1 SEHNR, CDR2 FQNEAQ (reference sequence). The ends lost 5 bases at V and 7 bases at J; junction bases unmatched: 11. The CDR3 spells CASSLGWTSVGTQYF. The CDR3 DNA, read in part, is TGTGCCAGCAGCCTCGGGTGGACTAGCGTGGGGACC.

The CDR3 sequence is CASSIAGATNEKLFF. The part of the CDR3 DNA that was read is TGTGCCAGTAGTATAGCAGGGGCAACTAATGAAAAA. This chain connects TRBV19 to TRBJ1-4; perhaps TRBD1 as D (6 bases). Read sequence stops 3 residues before the CDR3 end, and the germline J gene provides the missing end. V lost 1 base to trimming and J lost 0 bases, with 6 bases between them. This CDR3 is 15 amino acids long. CDR1 is LNHDA, CDR2 SQIVND, per germline (reference sequence).

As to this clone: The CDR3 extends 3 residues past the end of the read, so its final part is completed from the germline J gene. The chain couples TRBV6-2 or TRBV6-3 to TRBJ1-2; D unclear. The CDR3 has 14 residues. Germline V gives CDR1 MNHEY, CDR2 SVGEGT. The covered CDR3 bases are TGTGCCAGCATGGAACTAGCGAACAACAATGAC. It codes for CASMELANNND. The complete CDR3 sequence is CASMELANNNDYTF.

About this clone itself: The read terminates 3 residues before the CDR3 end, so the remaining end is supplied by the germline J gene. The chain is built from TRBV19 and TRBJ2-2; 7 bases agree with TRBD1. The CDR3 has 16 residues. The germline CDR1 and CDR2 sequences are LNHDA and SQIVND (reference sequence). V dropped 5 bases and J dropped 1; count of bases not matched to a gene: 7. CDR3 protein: CASSGTGTVNTGELFF. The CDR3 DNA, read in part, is TGTGCCAGTAGTGGAACCGGGACAGTGAACACCGGGGAG.

The sequenced part of the CDR3 DNA is TGCAGTGCTAGATCAGCCAGGGCGAGCAATCAGCCG. Amino acids: CSARSARASNQP. The entire CDR3 reads CSARSARASNQPQYF. The chain joins TRBV20-1 to TRBJ2-3, with D tentatively TRBD1 (5 bases). The CDR3 goes on 3 residues after the read ends, and that part is filled in from the germline J gene. The CDR3 loop spans 15 amino acids. Per germline, CDR1 DFQATT and CDR2 SNEGSKA (reference sequence).